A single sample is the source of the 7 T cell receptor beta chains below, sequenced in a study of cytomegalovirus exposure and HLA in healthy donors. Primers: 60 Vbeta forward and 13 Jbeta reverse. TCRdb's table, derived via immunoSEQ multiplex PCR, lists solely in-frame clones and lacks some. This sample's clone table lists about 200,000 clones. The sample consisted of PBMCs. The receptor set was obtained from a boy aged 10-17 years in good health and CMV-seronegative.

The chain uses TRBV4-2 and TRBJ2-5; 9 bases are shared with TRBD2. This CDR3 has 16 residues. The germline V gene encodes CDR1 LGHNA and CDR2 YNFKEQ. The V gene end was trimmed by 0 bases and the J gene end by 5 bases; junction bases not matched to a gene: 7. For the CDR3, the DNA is TGTGCCAGCAGCCAAGATTGGCGGGGGGGCGGGGAGACCCAGTACTTC. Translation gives CASSQDWRGGGETQYF.

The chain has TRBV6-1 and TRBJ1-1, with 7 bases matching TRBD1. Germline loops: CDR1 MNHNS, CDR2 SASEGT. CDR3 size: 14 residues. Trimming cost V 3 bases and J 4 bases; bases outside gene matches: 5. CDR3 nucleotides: TGTGCCAGCAGTGACATGACAGGGCGCACTGAAGCTTTCTTT. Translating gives CASSDMTGRTEAFF.

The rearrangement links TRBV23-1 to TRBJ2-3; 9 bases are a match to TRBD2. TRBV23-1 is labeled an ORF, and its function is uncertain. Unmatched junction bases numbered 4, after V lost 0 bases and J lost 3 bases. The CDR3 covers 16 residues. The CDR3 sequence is CASSQSASGETDTQYF. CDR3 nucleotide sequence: TGCGCCAGCAGTCAATCGGCTAGCGGGGAGACAGATACGCAGTATTTT.

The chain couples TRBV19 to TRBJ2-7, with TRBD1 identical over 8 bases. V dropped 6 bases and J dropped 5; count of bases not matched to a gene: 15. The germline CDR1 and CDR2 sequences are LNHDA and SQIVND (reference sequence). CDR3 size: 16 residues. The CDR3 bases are TGTGCCAGTAGGAAGGGACAAGCGACAGGGGTTAACGAGCAGTACTTC. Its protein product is CASRKGQATGVNEQYF.

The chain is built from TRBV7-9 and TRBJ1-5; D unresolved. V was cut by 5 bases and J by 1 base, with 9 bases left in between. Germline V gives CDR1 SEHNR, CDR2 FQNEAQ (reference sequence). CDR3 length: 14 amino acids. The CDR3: CASSPHQSNQPQHF. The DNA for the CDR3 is TGTGCCAGCAGCCCACATCAAAGCAATCAGCCCCAGCATTTT.

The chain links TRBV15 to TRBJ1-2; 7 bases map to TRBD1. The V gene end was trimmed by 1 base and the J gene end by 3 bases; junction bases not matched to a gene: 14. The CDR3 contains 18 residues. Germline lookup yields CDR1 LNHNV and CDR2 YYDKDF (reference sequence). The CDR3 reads CATSRARSNRGRDYGYTF. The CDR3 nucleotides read TGTGCCACCAGCAGAGCTCGGTCGAACAGGGGTCGGGACTATGGCTACACCTTC.

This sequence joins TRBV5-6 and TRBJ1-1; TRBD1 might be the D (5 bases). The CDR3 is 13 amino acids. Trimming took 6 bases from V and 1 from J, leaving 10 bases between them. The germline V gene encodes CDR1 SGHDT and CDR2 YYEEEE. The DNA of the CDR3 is TGTGCCAGCACCATGGGGGGGAACACTGAAGCTTTCTTT. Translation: CASTMGGNTEAFF.